Sequencing of this T cell receptor (beta chain) was carried out in a study of T cells in Graves' hyperthyroidism and ophthalmopathy. The CDR3 has 17 residues. Trimming cost V 5 bases and J 1 base, with 20 bases left between them. In germline, CDR1 is SEHNR, CDR2 FQNEAQ (reference sequence). Any patient presenting with uncontrolled infection, other autoimmune disease, pregnancy or lactation was left out. Diagnosis relied on clinical symptoms, serum thyroxine and TRAb, thyroid ultrasound and orbital computed tomography. Note on this clonotype: The antigen remains undetermined.

Amplified regions were TCR beta CDR3 sequences from RNA transcripts. First-round RT-PCR with HTBI primers amplified the TCR CDR3 region. TCRdb called the multiplex PCR reads again in MiXCR, with one record for every CDR3 protein. The sample holds 660,000 or so distinct CDR3 sequences, nearly 45% seen once. Study-wide results and limits: Researchers found most expanded thyroid clonotypes above 0.001 in blood as well.

The sample taken for sequencing was peripheral blood or thyroid tissue (not recorded which). The chain carries TRBV7-9 and TRBJ1-1; D is perhaps TRBD1 (6 bases). The receptor was derived from an adult man with Graves' disease, either hyperthyroidism or ophthalmopathy (not recorded which). The CDR3 nucleotides read TGTGCCAGCAGCCACCAGGGGCTAGGGCGGGGGAACACTGAAGCTTTCTTT. Its translation is CASSHQGLGRGNTEAFF.